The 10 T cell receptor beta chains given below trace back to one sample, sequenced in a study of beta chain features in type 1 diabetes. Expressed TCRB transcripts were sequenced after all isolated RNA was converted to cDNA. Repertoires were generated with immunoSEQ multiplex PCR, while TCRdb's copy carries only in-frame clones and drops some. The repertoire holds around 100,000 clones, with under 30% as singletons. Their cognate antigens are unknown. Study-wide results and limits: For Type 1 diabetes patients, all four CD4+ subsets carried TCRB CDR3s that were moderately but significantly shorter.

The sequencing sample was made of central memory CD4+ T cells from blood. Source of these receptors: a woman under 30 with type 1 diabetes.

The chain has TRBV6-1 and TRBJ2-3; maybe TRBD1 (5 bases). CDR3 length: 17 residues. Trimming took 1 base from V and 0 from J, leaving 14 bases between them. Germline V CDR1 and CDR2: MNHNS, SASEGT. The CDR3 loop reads CASSEVRGSGSTDTQYF. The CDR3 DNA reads TGTGCCAGCAGTGAAGTTAGGGGAAGTGGGAGCACAGATACGCAGTATTTT.

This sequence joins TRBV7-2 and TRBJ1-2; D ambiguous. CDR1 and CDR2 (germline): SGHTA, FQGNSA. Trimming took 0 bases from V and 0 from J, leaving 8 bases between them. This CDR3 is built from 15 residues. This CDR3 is CASSLAHAANYGYTF. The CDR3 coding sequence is TGTGCCAGCAGCTTAGCGCACGCAGCTAACTATGGCTACACCTTC.

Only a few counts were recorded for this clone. The DNA of the CDR3 is TGCAGTGCTTACCGAGGCTACGAGCAGTACTTC. Its protein product is CSAYRGYEQYF. The rearrangement uses TRBV20-1 and TRBJ2-7; D remains unclear. The CDR3 is 11 amino acids. In germline, CDR1 is DFQATT, CDR2 SNEGSKA (reference sequence). V was clipped by 5 bases and J by 3 bases, with 8 bases between them.

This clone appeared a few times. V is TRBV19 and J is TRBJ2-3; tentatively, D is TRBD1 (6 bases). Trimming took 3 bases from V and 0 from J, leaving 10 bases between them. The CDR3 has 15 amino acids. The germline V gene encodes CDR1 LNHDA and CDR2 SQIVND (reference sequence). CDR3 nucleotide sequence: TGTGCCAGTAGTATGGTGGACAGAAGCACAGATACGCAGTATTTT. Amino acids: CASSMVDRSTDTQYF. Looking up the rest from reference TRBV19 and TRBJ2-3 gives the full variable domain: DGGITQSPKYLFRKEGQNVTLSCEQNLNHDAMYWYRQDPGQGLRLIYYSQIVNDFQKGDIAEGYSVSREKKESFPLTVTSAQKNPTAFYLCASSMVDRSTDTQYFGPGTRLTVL.

In DNA form, the CDR3 reads TGTGCCAGCAGTTGGGGGGGCCTTCTTAGCAATCAGCCCCAGCATTTT. Its translation: CASSWGGLLSNQPQHF. The rearrangement links TRBV28 to TRBJ1-5; D may be TRBD1 (6 bases). The V gene's germline CDR1 is MDHEN and CDR2 SYDVKM. V was clipped by 4 bases and J by 0 bases, with 13 bases between them. This CDR3 is built from 16 residues. Together with reference TRBV28 and TRBJ1-5, the CDR3 gives the full variable domain: DVKVTQSSRYLVKRTGEKVFLECVQDMDHENMFWYRQDPGLGLRLIYFSYDVKMKEKGDIPEGYSVSREKKERFSLILESASTNQTSMYLCASSWGGLLSNQPQHFGDGTRLSIL.

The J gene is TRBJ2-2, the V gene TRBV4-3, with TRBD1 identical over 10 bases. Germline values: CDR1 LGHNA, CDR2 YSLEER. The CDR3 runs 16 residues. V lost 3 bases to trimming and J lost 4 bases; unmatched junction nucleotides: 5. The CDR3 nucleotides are TGCGCCAGCAGCCACCCGGACAGGGGGGGCACCGGGGAGCTGTTTTTT. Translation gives CASSHPDRGGTGELFF.

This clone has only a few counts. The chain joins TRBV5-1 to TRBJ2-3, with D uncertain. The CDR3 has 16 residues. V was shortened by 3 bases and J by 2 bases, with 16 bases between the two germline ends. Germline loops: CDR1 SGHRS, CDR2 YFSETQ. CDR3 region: CASSSPGFGTTDTQYF. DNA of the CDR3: TGCGCCAGCAGCTCCCCGGGTTTTGGCACCACAGATACGCAGTATTTT.

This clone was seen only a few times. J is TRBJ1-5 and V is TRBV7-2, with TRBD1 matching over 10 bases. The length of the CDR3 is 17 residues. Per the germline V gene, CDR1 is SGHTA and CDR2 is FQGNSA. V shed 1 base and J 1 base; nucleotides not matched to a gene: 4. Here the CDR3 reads CASSLGDRGLSNQPQHF. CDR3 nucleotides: TGTGCCAGCAGCTTAGGAGACAGGGGGCTCAGCAATCAGCCCCAGCATTTT.

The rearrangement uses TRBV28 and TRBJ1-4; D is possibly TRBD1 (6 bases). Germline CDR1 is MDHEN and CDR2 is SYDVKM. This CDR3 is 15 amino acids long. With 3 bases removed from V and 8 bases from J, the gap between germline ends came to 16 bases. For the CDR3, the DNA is TGTGCCAGCAGTTTTCGCGCACAGGGTCGCGAAAAACTGTTTTTT. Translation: CASSFRAQGREKLFF.

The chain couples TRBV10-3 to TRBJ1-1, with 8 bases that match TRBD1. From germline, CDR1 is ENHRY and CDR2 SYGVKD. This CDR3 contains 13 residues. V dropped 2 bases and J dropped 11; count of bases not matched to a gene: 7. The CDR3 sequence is CAISEPRTGNAFF. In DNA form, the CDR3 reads TGTGCCATCAGTGAGCCGCGGACAGGGAATGCTTTCTTT.